This record looks at one T cell receptor (beta chain) sequence and its context. Antigen: not known. The data are from a study of shared clonotypes between healthy human individuals. Study conclusions and caveats: What limited the represented genetic and exposure-history diversity was the small number of donors.

Naive CD8 cells lacked CD45RO and underwent positive selection for CCR7, leaving out terminally differentiated effector memory CD45RA+ cells. Study processing details: With immunoSEQ giving junction-only sequences and no quality scores, filtering differed. The repertoire was sequenced with immunoSEQ multiplex PCR; TCRdb's copy has only in-frame clones and lacks some. Clone size and the V and J calls come from that table; the DNA yielded D and trimming. The sample has about 2.2 million clones, 80% to 95% seen once. This TCR was sampled from a man younger than 30 in good health. Some clones in this sample may be carry-over from other donors' samples. The sample comprised naive CD8+ T cells from PBMCs.

CDR3 sequence reads: CASSVGGGFDIQYF. The CDR3 DNA is TGTGCCAGCAGCGTAGGAGGGGGTTTCGACATTCAGTACTTC. The rearrangement uses TRBV9 and TRBJ2-4; possible D gene TRBD1, 6 bases. Looked up from germline, CDR1 is SGDLS and CDR2 is YYNGEE. This CDR3 has 14 residues. Trimming took off 0 bases at V and 8 bases at J, with 12 bases between the two ends.